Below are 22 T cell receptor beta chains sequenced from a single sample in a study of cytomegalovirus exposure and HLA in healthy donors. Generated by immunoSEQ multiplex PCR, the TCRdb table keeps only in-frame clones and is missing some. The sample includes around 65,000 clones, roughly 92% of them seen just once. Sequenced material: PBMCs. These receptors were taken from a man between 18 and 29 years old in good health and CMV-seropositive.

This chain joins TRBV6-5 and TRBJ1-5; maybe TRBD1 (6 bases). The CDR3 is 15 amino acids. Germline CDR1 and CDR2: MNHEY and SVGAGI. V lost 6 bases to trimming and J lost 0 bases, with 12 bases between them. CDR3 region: CASSRTVYSNQPQHF. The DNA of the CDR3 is TGTGCCAGCAGCAGGACAGTTTATAGCAATCAGCCCCAGCATTTT.

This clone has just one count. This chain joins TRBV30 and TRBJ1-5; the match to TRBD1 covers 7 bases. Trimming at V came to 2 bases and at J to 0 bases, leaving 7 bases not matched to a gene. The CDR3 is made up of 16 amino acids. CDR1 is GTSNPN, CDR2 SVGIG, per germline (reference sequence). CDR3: CAWSTETGLSNQPQHF. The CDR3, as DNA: TGTGCCTGGAGTACCGAGACAGGGCTTAGCAATCAGCCCCAGCATTTT.

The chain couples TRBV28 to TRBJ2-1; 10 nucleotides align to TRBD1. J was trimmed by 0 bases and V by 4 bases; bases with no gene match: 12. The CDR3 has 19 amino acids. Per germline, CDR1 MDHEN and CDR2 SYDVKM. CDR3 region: CASSSAGTGVFDSYNEQFF. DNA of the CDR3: TGTGCCAGCAGTTCTGCTGGGACAGGGGTTTTTGACTCCTACAATGAGCAGTTCTTC.

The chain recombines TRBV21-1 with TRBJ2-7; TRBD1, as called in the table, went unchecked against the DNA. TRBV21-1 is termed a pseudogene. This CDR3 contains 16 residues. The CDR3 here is CASSKAPRVVSYEQYF. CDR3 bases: TGTGCCAGCAGCAAAGCCCCCAGGGTAGTTTCCTACGAGCAGTACTTC.

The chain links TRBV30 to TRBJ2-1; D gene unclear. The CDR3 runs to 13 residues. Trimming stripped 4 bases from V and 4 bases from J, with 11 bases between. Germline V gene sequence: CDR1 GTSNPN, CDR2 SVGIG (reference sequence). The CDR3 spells CAWKAENYNEQFF. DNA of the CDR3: TGTGCCTGGAAGGCGGAAAATTACAATGAGCAGTTCTTC. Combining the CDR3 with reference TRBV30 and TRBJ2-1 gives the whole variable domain SQTIHQWPATLVQPVGSPLSLECTVEGTSNPNLYWYRQAAGRGLQLLFYSVGIGQISSEVPQNLSASRPQDRQFILSSKKLLLSDSGFYLCAWKAENYNEQFFGPGTRLTVL.

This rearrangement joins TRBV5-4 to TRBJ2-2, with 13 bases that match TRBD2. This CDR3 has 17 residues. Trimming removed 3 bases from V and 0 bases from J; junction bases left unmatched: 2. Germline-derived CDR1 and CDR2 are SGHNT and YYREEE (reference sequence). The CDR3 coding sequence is TGTGCCAGCAGCTGGGGACTAGCGGGATCGAACACCGGGGAGCTGTTTTTT. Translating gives CASSWGLAGSNTGELFF. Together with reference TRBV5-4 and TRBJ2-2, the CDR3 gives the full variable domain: ETGVTQSPTHLIKTRGQQVTLRCSSQSGHNTVSWYQQALGQGPQFIFQYYREEENGRGNFPPRFSGLQFPNYSSELNVNALELDDSALYLCASSWGLAGSNTGELFFGEGSRLTVL.

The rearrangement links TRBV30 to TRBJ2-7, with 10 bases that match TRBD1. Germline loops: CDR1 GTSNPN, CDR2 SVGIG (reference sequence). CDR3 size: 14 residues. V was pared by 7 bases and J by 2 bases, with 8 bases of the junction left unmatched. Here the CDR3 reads CASSDRGPTYEQYF. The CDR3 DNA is TGTGCCTCCAGTGACAGGGGGCCAACCTACGAGCAGTACTTC.

The CDR3 spells CASSRRLGQGSSDEKLFF. CDR3 coding DNA: TGTGCCAGCAGTCGCCGTCTCGGACAGGGAAGTTCTGATGAAAAACTGTTTTTT. The J gene is TRBJ1-4, the V gene TRBV28; 8 nucleotides match TRBD1. CDR3 length: 18 residues. With 5 bases clipped from V and 6 bases from J, the junction kept 17 bases outside the gene matches. Per the germline V gene, CDR1 is MDHEN and CDR2 is SYDVKM.

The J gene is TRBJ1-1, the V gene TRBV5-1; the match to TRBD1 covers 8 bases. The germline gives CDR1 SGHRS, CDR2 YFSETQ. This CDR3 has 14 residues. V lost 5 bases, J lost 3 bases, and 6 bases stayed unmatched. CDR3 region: CASRVQGEDTEAFF. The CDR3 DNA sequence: TGCGCCAGCAGGGTACAGGGGGAAGACACTGAAGCTTTCTTT.

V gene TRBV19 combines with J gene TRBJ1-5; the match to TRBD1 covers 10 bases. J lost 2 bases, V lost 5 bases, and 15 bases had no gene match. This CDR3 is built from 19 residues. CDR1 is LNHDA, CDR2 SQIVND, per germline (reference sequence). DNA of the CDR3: TGTGCCAGTAGTGCGAGGGACAGGGGACGTAGTAGCGGCAATCAGCCCCAGCATTTT. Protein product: CASSARDRGRSSGNQPQHF. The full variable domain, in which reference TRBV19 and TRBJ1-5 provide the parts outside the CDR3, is DGGITQSPKYLFRKEGQNVTLSCEQNLNHDAMYWYRQDPGQGLRLIYYSQIVNDFQKGDIAEGYSVSREKKESFPLTVTSAQKNPTAFYLCASSARDRGRSSGNQPQHFGDGTRLSIL.

The CDR3 bases are TGTGCCAGCAGCTTAGTCGGGACATTAGGCTACACCTTC. Translating it yields CASSLVGTLGYTF. V gene TRBV7-9 combines with J gene TRBJ1-2; D possibly corresponds to TRBD1 (6 bases). Germline values: CDR1 SEHNR, CDR2 FQNEAQ (reference sequence). The CDR3 extends over 13 amino acids. The V end was cut by 1 base, the J end by 8 bases, with 11 bases between.

CDR3 sequence: CASSYTTRGDYEQYF. The CDR3 nucleotides read TGTGCCAGCAGCTACACGACACGGGGAGATTACGAGCAGTACTTC. This chain joins TRBV4-2 and TRBJ2-7; D possibly corresponds to TRBD2 (5 bases). V lost 5 bases to trimming and J lost 4 bases, with 18 bases between them. The CDR3 contains 15 residues. Germline loops: CDR1 LGHNA, CDR2 YNFKEQ.

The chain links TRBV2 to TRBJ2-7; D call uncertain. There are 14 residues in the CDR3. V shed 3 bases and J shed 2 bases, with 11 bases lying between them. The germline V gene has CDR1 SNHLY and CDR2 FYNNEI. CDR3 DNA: TGTGCCAGCAGTGACGCGTTGCAGGCCTACGAGCAGTACTTC. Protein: CASSDALQAYEQYF. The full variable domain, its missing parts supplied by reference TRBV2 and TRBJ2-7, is EPEVTQTPSHQVTQMGQEVILRCVPISNHLYFYWYRQILGQKVEFLVSFYNNEISEKSEIFDDQFSVERPDGSNFTLKIRSTKLEDSAMYFCASSDALQAYEQYFGPGTRLTVT.

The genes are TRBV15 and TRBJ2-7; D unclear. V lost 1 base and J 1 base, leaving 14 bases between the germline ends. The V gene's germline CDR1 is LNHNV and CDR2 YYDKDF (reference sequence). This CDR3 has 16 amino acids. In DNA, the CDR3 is TGTGCCACCAGCAGAGGAACTCGCGGCATTTCCTACGAGCAGTACTTC. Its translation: CATSRGTRGISYEQYF.

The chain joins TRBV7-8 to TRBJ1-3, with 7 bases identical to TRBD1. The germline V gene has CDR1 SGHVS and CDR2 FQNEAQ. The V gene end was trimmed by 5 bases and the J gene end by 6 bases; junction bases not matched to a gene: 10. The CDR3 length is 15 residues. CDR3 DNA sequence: TGTGCCAGCAGCCCAACCGGGACAGCAATAAACACCATATATTTT. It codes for CASSPTGTAINTIYF.

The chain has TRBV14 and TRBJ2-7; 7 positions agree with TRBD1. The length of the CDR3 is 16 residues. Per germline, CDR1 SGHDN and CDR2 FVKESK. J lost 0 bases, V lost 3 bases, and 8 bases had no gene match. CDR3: CASSHRQGLSSYEQYF. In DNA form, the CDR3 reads TGTGCCAGCAGCCACAGACAGGGCTTAAGCTCCTACGAGCAGTACTTC.

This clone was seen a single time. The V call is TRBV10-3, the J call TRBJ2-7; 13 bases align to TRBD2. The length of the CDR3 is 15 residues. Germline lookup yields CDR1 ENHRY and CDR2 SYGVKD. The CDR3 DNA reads TGTGCTACCCGGACTAGCGGGAGTACAGGAGGAGAACAGTACTTC. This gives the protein CATRTSGSTGGEQYF.

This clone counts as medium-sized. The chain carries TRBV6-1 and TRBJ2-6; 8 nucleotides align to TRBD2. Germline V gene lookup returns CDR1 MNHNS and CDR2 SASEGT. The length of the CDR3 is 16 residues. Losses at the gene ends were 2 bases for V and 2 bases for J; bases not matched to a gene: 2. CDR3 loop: CASSELGGAGANVLTF. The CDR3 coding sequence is TGTGCCAGCAGTGAACTCGGGGGGGCTGGGGCCAACGTCCTGACTTTC.

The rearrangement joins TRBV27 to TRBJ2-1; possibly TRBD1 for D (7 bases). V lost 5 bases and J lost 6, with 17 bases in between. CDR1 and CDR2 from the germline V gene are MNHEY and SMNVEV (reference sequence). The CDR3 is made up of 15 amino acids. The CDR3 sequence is CASSPHPGDSNEQFF. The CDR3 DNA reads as TGTGCCAGCAGTCCACACCCGGGGGACAGCAATGAGCAGTTCTTC.

The DNA of the CDR3 is TGTGCCAGCTCACCCCTTGACACCGGGGAGCTGTTTTTT. The encoded protein is CASSPLDTGELFF. The chain has TRBV18 and TRBJ2-2; D not resolved. The V and J ends lost 3 bases and 3 bases respectively, with 5 bases between them. The CDR3 extends over 13 amino acids. From germline, CDR1 is KGHSH and CDR2 LQKENI.

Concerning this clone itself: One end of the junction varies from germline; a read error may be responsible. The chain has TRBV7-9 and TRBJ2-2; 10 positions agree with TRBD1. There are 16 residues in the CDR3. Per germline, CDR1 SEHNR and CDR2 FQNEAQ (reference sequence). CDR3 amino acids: CASSTRQGAKTGELFF. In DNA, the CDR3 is TGTGCCAGCAGCACCCGACAGGGGGCGAAGACCGGGGAGCTGTTTTTT.

In DNA form, the CDR3 reads TGTGCCAGCAGCCAATCCACCCGGGGTGCCTACGAGCAGTACTTC. Translating gives CASSQSTRGAYEQYF. The rearrangement links TRBV7-8 to TRBJ2-7, with a weak D call TRBD2 (5 bases). The length of the CDR3 is 15 residues. V was shortened by 5 bases and J by 2 bases, with 16 bases between the two germline ends. Germline V gene sequence: CDR1 SGHVS, CDR2 FQNEAQ.